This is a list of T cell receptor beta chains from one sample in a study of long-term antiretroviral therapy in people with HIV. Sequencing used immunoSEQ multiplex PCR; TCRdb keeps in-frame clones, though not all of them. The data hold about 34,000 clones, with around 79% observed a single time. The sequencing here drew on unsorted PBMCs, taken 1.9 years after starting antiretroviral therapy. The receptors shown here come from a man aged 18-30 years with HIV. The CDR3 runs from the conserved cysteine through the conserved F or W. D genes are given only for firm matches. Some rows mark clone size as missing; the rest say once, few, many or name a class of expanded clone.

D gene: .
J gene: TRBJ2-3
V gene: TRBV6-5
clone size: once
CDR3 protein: CASSYSNGRTQYF
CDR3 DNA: TGTGCCAGCAGTTACTCGAATGGAAGGACGCAGTATTTT

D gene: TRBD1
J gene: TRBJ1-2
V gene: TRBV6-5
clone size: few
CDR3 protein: CASSKGQSYTF
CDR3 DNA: TGTGCCAGCAGTAAGGGACAGAGCTACACCTTC

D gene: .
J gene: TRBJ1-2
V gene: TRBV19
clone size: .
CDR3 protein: CASSSPNLYGGRGYTF
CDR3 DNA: TGTGCCAGTAGTTCCCCAAATCTATACGGGGGCCGCGGCTACACCTTC

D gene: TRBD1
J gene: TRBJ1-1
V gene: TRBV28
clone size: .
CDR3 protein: CASSLAGGNTEAFF
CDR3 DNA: TGTGCCAGCAGTTTGGCAGGGGGGAACACTGAAGCTTTCTTT

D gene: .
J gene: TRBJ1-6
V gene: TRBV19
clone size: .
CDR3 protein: CASSITDGEGSPLHF
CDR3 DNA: TGTGCCAGTAGTATCACAGACGGGGAAGGTTCACCCCTCCACTTT

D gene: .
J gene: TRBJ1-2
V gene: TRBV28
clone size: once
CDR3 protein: CASTGGGFAYGYTF
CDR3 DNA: TGTGCCAGCACGGGAGGGGGTTTCGCATATGGCTACACCTTC

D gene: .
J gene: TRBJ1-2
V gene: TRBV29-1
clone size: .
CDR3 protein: CSVDWGTSIHTF
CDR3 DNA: TGCAGCGTTGATTGGGGGACCTCGATACACACCTTC

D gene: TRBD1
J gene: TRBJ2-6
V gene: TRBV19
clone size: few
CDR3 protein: CASSGLGTGLASGANVLTF
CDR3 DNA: TGTGCCAGTAGTGGGTTAGGGACAGGCCTTGCCTCTGGGGCCAACGTCCTGACTTTC

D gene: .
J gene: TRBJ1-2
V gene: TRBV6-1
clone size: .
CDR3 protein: CASSGELFYTF
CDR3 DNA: TGTGCCAGCAGTGGGGAGCTTTTCTACACCTTC

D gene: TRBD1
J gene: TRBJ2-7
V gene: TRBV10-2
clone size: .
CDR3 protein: CASRQGLLYEQYF
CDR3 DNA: TGCGCCAGCAGACAGGGGCTTCTCTACGAGCAGTACTTC

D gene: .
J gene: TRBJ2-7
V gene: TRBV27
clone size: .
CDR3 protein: CASRGASDYEQYF
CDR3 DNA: TGTGCCTCCCGGGGAGCCAGCGACTACGAGCAGTACTTC

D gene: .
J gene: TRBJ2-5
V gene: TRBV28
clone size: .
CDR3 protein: CASSFRPDAYAETQYF
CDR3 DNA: TGTGCCAGCAGTTTCCGTCCGGACGCATATGCGGAGACCCAGTACTTC

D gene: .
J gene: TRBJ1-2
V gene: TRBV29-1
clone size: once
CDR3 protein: CSVEDGRANYGYTF
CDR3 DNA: TGCAGCGTTGAAGATGGCAGGGCGAACTATGGCTACACCTTC

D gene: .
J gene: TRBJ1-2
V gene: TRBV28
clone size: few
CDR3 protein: CASSFNHGYTF
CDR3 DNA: TGTGCCAGCAGTTTCAACCACGGCTACACCTTC

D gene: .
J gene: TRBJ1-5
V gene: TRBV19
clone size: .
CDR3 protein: CASSIEAGQPQHF
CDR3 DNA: TGTGCCAGTAGTATAGAGGCGGGCCAGCCCCAGCATTTT

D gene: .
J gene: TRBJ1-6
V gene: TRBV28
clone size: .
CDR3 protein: CASSPTTTGSPLHF
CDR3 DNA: TGTGCCAGCAGTCCCACTACAACAGGGTCACCCCTCCACTTT

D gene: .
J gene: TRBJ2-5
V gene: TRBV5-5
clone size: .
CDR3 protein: CASSLEVQTQYF
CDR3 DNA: TGTGCCAGCAGCTTGGAAGTGCAGACCCAGTACTTC

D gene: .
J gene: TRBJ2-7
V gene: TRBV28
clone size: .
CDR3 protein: CASIKAGGRRYEQYF
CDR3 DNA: TGTGCCAGCATTAAAGCCGGGGGGCGCCGCTACGAGCAGTACTTC

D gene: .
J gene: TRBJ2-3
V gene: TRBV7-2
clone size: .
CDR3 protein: CASSPSTGRADTQYF
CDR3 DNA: TGTGCCAGCAGCCCATCGACAGGGAGGGCAGATACGCAGTATTTT

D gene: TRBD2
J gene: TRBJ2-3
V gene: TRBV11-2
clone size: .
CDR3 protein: CASSFGLAGGDTQYF
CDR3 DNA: TGTGCCAGCAGCTTCGGACTAGCCGGAGGGGATACGCAGTATTTT

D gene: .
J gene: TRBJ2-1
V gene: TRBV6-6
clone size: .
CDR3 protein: CASSSGVGTEQFF
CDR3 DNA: TGTGCCAGCAGTTCTGGCGTTGGGACTGAGCAGTTCTTC

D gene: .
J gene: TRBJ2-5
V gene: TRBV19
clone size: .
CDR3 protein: CASSIAPQETQYF
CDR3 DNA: TGTGCCAGTAGTATTGCGCCTCAAGAGACCCAGTACTTC

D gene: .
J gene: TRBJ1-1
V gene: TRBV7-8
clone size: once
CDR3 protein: CASSKTSLEAFF
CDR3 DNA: TGTGCCAGCAGCAAGACAAGCCTGGAAGCTTTCTTT

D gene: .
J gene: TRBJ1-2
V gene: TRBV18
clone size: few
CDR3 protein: CASSSEEGYTF
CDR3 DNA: TGTGCCAGCTCATCAGAAGAAGGATACACCTTC

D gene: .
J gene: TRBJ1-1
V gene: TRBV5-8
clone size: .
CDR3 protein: CASSLGMGGFGTEAFF
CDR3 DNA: TGTGCCAGCAGCTTGGGTATGGGAGGGTTCGGCACTGAAGCTTTCTTT

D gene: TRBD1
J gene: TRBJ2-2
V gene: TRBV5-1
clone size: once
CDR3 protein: CASSSSKGQGAGNTGELFF
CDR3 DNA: TGCGCCAGCAGCTCCTCAAAGGGACAGGGGGCGGGAAACACCGGGGAGCTGTTTTTT

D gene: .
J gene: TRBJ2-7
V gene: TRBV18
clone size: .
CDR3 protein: CASSPKGGEQYF
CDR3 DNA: TGTGCCAGCTCACCAAAGGGGGGCGAGCAGTACTTC

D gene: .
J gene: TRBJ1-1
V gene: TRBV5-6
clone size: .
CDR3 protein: CASSLVERFVFF
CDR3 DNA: TGTGCCAGCAGCTTGGTGGAGAGGTTTGTTTTCTTT

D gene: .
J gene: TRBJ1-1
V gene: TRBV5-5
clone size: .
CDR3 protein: CASSWTQMNTEAFF
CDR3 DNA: TGTGCCAGCAGCTGGACCCAAATGAACACTGAAGCTTTCTTT

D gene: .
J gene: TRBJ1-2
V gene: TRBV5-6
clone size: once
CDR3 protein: CASSLMAASYGYTF
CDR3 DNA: TGTGCCAGCAGCTTGATGGCGGCTAGCTATGGCTACACCTTC

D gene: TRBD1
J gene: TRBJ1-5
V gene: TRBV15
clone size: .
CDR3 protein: CATSRDRVGTGGRNNQPQHF
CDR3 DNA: TGTGCCACCAGCAGAGACCGAGTGGGGACAGGGGGCCGTAACAATCAGCCCCAGCATTTT

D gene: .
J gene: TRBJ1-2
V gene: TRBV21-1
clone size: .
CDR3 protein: CASSKRSRQPANYGYTF
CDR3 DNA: TGTGCCAGCAGCAAAAGAAGCCGACAGCCAGCTAACTATGGCTACACCTTC

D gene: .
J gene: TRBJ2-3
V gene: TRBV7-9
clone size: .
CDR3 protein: CASSLTGTDTQYF
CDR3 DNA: TGTGCCAGCAGCCTAACAGGGACAGATACGCAGTATTTT

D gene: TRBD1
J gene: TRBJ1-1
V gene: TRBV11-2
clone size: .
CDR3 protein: CASQWDRSNTEAFF
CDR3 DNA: TGTGCCTCCCAGTGGGACAGGTCGAACACTGAAGCTTTCTTT

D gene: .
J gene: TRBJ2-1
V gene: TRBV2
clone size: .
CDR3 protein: CASRGGDSKQYEQFF
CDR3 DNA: TGTGCCAGCAGGGGAGGGGACAGTAAACAATATGAGCAGTTCTTC

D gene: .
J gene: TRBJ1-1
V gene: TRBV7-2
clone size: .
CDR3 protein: CASTSQVGFANTEAFF
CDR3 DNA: TGTGCCAGCACCTCCCAGGTGGGATTCGCGAACACTGAAGCTTTCTTT

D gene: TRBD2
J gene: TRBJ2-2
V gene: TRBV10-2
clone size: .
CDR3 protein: CASSESQGRPGAGGPVGELFF
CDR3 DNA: TGCGCCAGCAGTGAGTCACAAGGAAGACCCGGGGCGGGGGGGCCCGTCGGGGAGCTGTTTTTT

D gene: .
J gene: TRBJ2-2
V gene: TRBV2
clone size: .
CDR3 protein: CASSELDPNTGELFF
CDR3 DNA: TGTGCCAGCAGTGAGTTAGATCCGAACACCGGGGAGCTGTTTTTT

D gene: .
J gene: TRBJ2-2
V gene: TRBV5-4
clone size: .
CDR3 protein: CASSLGALGDGGELFF
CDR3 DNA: TGTGCCAGCAGCTTGGGCGCCTTGGGGGACGGCGGGGAGCTGTTTTTT

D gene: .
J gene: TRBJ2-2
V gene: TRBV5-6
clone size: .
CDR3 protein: CASSLGPANTGELFF
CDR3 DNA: TGTGCCAGCAGCTTGGGGCCGGCGAACACCGGGGAGCTGTTTTTT

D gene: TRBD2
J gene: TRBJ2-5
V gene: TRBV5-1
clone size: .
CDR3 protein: CASSPSGGGETQYF
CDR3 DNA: TGCGCCAGCAGCCCGTCGGGGGGTGGGGAGACCCAGTACTTC

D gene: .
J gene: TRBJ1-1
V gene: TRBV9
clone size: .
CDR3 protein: CASSPAETGMNTEAFF
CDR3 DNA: TGTGCCAGCAGCCCGGCGGAGACAGGCATGAACACTGAAGCTTTCTTT

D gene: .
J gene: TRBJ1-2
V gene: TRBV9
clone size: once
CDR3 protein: CASSISGDGGGYTF
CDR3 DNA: TGTGCCAGCAGCATTTCAGGGGACGGAGGTGGCTACACCTTC

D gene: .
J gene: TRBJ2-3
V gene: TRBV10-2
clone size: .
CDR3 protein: CAIRGDTQYF
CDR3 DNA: TGCGCCATAAGAGGAGATACGCAGTATTTT

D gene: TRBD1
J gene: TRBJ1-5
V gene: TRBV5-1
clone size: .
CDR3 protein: CASSFGEGASPQHF
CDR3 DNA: TGCGCCAGCAGCTTTGGCGAGGGGGCATCGCCCCAGCATTTT